Here is one T cell receptor beta chain with its context. Trimming pared 0 bases from V and 4 bases from J, leaving 13 bases between. Germline CDR1 reads SGHKS; CDR2 reads YYEKEE (reference sequence). CDR3 length: 15 amino acids. The data were obtained in a study of blood T cell repertoires in COVID-19. The overall study: Specimens from acute and convalescent COVID-19 originated in the United States, Italy and Spain.

Generated by immunoSEQ multiplex PCR, the TCRdb table keeps only in-frame clones and is missing some. The sample holds about 97,000 clones; 91% are singletons and the top ten take roughly 17%. The chain links TRBV5-5 to TRBJ1-2; D not resolved. The clonotype originates from a man in his fifties with acute or convalescent COVID-19. Material: peripheral blood. The chain's CDR3 is CASSLAGAGGYGYTF. The CDR3 coding sequence is TGTGCCAGCAGCTTGGCCGGTGCGGGAGGCTATGGCTACACCTTC.